The present TCR beta chain was sequenced within a study of tumor-infiltrating lymphocytes in localized non-small cell lung cancer. Concerning this clone: Its antigen is not known.

Study-wide findings and caveats: Each assay used a separate piece of the same tissue.

TCRdb's copy holds only in-frame clones and misses some; the assay was immunoSEQ multiplex PCR. The table records around 14,000 clones, around 70% of them present only once. Deletions cut 4 bases from V and 1 base from J, with 10 bases between. CDR3 length: 14 amino acids. Germline lookup yields CDR1 LNHDA and CDR2 SQIVND (reference sequence). Sequencing used uninvolved lung tissue not adjacent to the tumor. The chain links TRBV19 to TRBJ1-1; D gene uncertain. The source is a human donor with non-small cell lung cancer. CDR3 amino acids: CASSTGRRNTEAFF. CDR3 DNA sequence: TGTGCCAGTAGTACCGGACGGAGGAACACTGAAGCTTTCTTT.